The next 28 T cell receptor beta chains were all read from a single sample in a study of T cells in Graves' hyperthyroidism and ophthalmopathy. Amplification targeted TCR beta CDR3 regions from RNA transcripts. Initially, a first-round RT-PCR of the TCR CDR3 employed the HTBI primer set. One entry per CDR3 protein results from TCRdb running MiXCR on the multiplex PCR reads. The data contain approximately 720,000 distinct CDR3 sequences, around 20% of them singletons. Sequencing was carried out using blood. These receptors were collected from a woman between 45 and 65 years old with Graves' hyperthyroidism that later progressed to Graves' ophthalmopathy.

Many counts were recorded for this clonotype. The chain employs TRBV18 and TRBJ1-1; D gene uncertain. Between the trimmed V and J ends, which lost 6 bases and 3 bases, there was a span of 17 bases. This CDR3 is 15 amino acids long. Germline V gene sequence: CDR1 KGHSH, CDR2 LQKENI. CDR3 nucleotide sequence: TGTGCCAGCTCCATCGCGGCGGGGTTTGACACTGAAGCTTTCTTT. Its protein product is CASSIAAGFDTEAFF.

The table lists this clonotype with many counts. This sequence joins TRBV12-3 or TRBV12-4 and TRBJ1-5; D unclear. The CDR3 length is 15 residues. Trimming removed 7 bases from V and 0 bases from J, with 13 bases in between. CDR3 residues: CASTLVGNSNQPQHF. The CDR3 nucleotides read TGTGCCAGCACCCTAGTAGGGAATAGCAATCAGCCCCAGCATTTT.

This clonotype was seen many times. The CDR3 protein is CASSETAENGVRNTEAFF. As DNA, the CDR3 is TGTGCCAGCAGCGAGACCGCGGAGAATGGCGTACGGAACACTGAAGCTTTCTTT. This chain uses TRBV3-1 with TRBJ1-1; D is unresolved. V lost 5 bases, J lost 1 base, and 23 bases lay in between. The CDR3 has 18 residues. CDR1 and CDR2 from the germline V gene are LGHDT and YNNKEL (reference sequence).

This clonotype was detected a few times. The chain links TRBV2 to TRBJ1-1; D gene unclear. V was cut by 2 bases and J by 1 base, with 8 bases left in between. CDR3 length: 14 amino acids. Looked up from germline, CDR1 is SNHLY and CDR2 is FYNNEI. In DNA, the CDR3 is TGTGCCAGCAGTGAACGCCGGGAGAACACTGAAGCTTTCTTT. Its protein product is CASSERRENTEAFF.

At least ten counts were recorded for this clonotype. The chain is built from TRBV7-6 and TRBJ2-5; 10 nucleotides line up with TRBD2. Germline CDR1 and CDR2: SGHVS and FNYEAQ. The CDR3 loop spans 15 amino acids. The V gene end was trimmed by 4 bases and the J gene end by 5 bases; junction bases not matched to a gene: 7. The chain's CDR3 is CASSWSGGAWETQYF. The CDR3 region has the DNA TGTGCCAGCAGCTGGAGCGGGGGGGCATGGGAGACCCAGTACTTC.

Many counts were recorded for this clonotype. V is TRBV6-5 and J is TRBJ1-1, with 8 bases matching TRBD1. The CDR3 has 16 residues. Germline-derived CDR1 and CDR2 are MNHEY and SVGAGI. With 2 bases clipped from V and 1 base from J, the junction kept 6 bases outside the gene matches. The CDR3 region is CASSYTGQGWNTEAFF. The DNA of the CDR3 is TGTGCCAGCAGTTACACCGGACAGGGATGGAACACTGAAGCTTTCTTT.

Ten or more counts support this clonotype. This chain's CDR3 is CASSQKRQGGGAFF. The CDR3 DNA reads TGTGCCAGCAGCCAAAAACGACAGGGAGGGGGAGCTTTCTTT. The chain combines TRBV3-1 with TRBJ1-1, with TRBD1 matching 7 bases. J was trimmed by 10 bases and V by 2 bases; bases with no gene match: 10. This CDR3 is built from 14 residues. Germline V gene data show CDR1 as LGHDT and CDR2 as YNNKEL (reference sequence).

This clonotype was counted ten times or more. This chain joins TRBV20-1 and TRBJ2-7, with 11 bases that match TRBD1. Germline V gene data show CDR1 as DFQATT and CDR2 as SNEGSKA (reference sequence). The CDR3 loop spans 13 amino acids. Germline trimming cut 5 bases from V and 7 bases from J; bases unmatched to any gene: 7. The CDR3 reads CSASDRGRGEQYF. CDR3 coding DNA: TGCAGTGCTTCGGACAGGGGGCGAGGGGAGCAGTACTTC.

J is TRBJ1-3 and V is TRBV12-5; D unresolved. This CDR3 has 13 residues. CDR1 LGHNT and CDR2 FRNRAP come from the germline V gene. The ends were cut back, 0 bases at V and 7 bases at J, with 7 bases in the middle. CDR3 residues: CASGLVSSNTIYF. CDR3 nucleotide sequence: TGTGCTAGTGGTTTGGTCAGTTCGAACACCATATATTTT. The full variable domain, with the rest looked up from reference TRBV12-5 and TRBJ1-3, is DARVTQTPRHKVTEMGQEVTMRCQPILGHNTVFWYRQTMMQGLELLAYFRNRAPLDDSGMPKDRFSAEMPDATLATLKIQPSEPRDSAVYFCASGLVSSNTIYFGEGSWLTVV.

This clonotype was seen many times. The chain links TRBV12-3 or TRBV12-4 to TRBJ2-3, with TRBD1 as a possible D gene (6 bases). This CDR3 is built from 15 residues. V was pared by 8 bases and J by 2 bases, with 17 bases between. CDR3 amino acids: CASSQLRGFTDTQYF. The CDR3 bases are TGTGCCAGCTCTCAACTCAGGGGCTTCACAGATACGCAGTATTTT.

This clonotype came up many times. CDR3 protein: CAWSKGGTEAFF. The CDR3 nucleotides are TGTGCCTGGAGTAAAGGGGGCACTGAAGCTTTCTTT. The rearrangement uses TRBV30 and TRBJ1-1; TRBD1 might be the D (6 bases). The CDR3 totals 12 residues. Germline lookup yields CDR1 GTSNPN and CDR2 SVGIG (reference sequence). The V and J ends lost 2 bases and 4 bases respectively, with 8 bases between them. The full variable domain, with the rest looked up from reference TRBV30 and TRBJ1-1, is SQTIHQWPATLVQPVGSPLSLECTVEGTSNPNLYWYRQAAGRGLQLLFYSVGIGQISSEVPQNLSASRPQDRQFILSSKKLLLSDSGFYLCAWSKGGTEAFFGQGTRLTVV.

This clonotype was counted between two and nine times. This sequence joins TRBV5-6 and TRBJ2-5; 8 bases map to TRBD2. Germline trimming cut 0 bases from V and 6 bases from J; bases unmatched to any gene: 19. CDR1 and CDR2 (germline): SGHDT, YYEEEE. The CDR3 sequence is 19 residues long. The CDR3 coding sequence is TGTGCCAGCAGCTTGGACTGGGTCATATCGGGGGGGCTTCCGAAGACCCAGTACTTC. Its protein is CASSLDWVISGGLPKTQYF.

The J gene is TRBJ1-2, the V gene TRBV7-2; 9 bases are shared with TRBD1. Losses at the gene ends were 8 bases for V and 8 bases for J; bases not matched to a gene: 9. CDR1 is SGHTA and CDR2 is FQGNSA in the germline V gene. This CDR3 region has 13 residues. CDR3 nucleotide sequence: TGTGCCAGCTCCCCCCGGACAGGGGCCGGCTACACCTTC. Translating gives CASSPRTGAGYTF.

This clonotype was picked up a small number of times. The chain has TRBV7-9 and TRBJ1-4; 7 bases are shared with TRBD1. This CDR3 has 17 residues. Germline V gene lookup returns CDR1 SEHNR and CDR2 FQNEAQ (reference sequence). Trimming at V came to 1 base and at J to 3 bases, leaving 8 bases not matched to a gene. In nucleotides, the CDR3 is TGTGCCAGCAGCTTAGGAGCGGACAGGCCTTCTAATGAAAAACTGTTTTTT. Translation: CASSLGADRPSNEKLFF.

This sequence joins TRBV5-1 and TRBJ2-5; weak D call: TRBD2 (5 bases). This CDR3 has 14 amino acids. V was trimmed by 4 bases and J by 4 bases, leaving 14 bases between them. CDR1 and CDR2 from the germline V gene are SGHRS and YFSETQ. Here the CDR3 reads CASSPALAGETQYF. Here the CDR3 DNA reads TGCGCCAGCAGCCCAGCCCTAGCTGGAGAGACCCAGTACTTC.

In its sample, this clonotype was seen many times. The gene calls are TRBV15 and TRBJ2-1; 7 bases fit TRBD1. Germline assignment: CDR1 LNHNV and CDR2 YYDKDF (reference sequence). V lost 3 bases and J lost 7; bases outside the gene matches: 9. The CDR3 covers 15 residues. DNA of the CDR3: TGTGCCACCAGCAGGATGCCGGGACAGCCAAATGAGCAGTTCTTC. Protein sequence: CATSRMPGQPNEQFF.

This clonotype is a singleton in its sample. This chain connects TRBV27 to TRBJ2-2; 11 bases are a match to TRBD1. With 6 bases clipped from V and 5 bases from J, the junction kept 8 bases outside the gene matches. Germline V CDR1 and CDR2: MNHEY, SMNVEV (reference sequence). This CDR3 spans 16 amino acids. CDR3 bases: TGTGCCAGCAGGCCTAATAGGGACAGGGGGACCGGGGAGCTGTTTTTT. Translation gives CASRPNRDRGTGELFF.

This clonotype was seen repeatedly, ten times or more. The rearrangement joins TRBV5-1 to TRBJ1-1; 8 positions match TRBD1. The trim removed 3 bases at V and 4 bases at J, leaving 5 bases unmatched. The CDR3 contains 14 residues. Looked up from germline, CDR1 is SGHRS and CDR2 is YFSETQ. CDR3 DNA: TGCGCCAGCAGCTGGACAGGGCCCGGCACTGAAGCTTTCTTT. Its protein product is CASSWTGPGTEAFF.

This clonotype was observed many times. In nucleotides, the CDR3 is TGTGCCAGCGGGACAGGGAACACCGGGGAGCTGTTTTTT. Protein product: CASGTGNTGELFF. This sequence joins TRBV2 and TRBJ2-2; 8 nucleotides agree with TRBD1. CDR1 is SNHLY and CDR2 is FYNNEI in the germline V gene. J lost 1 base, V lost 8 bases, and 0 bases had no gene match. The CDR3 length is 13 residues.

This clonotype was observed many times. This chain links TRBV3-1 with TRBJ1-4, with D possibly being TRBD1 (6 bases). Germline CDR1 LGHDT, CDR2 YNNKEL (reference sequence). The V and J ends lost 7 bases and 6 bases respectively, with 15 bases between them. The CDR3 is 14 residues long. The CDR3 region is CASNRRGPDEKLFF. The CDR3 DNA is TGTGCCAGCAATCGACGGGGGCCGGATGAAAAACTGTTTTTT.

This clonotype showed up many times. The CDR3: CASSLDAGGQPQHF. CDR3 nucleotide sequence: TGTGCCAGCAGCTTAGATGCGGGGGGTCAGCCCCAGCATTTT. The chain joins TRBV11-2 to TRBJ1-5; tentatively, D is TRBD1 (5 bases). V lost 0 bases and J 6 bases, leaving 9 bases between the germline ends. Germline lookup yields CDR1 SGHAT and CDR2 FQNNGV. The CDR3 contains 14 residues.

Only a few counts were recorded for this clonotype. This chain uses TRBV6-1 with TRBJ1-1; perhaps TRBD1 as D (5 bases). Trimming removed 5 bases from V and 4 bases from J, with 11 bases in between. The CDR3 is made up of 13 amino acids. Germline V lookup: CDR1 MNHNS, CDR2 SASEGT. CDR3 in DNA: TGTGCCAGCAGTTCCCAACAGGCCACTGAAGCTTTCTTT. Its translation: CASSSQQATEAFF.

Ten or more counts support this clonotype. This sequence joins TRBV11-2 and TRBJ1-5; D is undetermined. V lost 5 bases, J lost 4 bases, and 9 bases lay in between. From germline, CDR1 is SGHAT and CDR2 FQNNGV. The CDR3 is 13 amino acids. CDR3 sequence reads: CASSLVRNQPQHF. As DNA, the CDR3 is TGTGCCAGCAGCCTCGTCAGGAATCAGCCCCAGCATTTT.

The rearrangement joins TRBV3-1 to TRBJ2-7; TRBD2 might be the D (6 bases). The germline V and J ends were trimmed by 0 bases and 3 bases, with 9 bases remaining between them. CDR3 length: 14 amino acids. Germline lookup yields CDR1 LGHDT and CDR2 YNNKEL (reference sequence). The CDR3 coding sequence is TGTGCCAGCAGCCAAGATGGGGGGAACTACGAGCAGTACTTC. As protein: CASSQDGGNYEQYF.

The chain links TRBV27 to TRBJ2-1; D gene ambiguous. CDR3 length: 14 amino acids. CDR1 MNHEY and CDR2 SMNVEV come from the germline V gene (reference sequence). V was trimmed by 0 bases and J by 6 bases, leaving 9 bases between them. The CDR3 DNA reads TGTGCCAGCAGTTTATCGAGGTATGGCAATGAGCAGTTCTTC. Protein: CASSLSRYGNEQFF.

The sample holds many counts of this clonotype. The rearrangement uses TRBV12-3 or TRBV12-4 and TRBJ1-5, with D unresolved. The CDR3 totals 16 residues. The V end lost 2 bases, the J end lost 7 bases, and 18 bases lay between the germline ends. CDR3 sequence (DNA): TGTGCCAGCAGTTTATCGTCAGGAAGTTTAGGCCAGCCCCAGCATTTT. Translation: CASSLSSGSLGQPQHF.

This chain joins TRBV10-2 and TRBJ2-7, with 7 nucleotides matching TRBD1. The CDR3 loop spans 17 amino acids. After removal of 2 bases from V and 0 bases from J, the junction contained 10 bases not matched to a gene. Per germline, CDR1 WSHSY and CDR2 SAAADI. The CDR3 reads CASSEPDRRQGSYEQYF. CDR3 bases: TGCGCCAGCAGTGAGCCTGACCGTAGACAGGGCTCCTACGAGCAGTACTTC.

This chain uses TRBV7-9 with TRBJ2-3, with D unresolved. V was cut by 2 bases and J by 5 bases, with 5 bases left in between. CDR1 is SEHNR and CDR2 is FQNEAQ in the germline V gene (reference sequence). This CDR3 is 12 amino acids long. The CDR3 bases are TGTGCCAGCAGCTTAAACGTAGATACGCAGTATTTT. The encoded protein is CASSLNVDTQYF.